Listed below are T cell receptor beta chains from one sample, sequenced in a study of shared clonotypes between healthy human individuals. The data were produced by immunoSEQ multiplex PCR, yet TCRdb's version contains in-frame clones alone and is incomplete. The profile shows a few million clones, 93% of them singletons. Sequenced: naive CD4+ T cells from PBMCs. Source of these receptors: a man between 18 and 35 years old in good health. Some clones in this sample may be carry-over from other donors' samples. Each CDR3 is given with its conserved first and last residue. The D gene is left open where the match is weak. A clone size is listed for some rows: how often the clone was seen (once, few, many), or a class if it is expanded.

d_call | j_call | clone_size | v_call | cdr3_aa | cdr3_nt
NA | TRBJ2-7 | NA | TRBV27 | CAGSLSAAGSWYEQYF | TGTGCCGGCAGTTTATCTGCGGCAGGGTCGTGGTACGAGCAGTACTTC
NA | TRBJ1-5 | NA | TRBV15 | CATSRGRRGGVNQPQHF | TGTGCCACCAGCAGGGGGCGAAGAGGGGGTGTCAATCAGCCCCAGCATTTT
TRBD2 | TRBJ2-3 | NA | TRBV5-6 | CASSLAGTSGTDTQYF | TGTGCCAGCAGCTTGGCGGGGACTAGCGGCACAGATACGCAGTATTTT
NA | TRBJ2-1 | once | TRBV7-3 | CASSLSGNNEQFF | TGTGCCAGCAGCCTTAGCGGAAACAATGAGCAGTTCTTC
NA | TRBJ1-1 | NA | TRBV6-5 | CASSYRLEAFF | TGTGCCAGCAGTTACCGCCTTGAAGCTTTCTTT
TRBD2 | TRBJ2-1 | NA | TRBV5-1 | CASSLTSGTYNEQFF | TGCGCCAGCAGCTTAACTAGCGGGACATACAATGAGCAGTTCTTC
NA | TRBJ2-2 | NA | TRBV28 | CASSLGQPGAGELFF | TGTGCCAGCAGTTTAGGACAGCCGGGGGCCGGGGAGCTGTTTTTT
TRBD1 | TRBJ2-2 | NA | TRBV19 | CASSMGQTNTGELFF | TGTGCCAGTAGTATGGGACAGACGAACACCGGGGAGCTGTTTTTT
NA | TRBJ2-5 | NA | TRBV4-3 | CASSQPGLMETQYF | TGCGCCAGCAGCCAACCGGGATTGATGGAGACCCAGTACTTC
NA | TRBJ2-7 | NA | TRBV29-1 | CSVALLADYEQYF | TGCAGCGTTGCTTTATTAGCGGATTACGAGCAGTACTTC
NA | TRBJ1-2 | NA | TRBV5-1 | CASSSGGVNYGYTF | TGCGCCAGCAGCTCCGGCGGAGTCAACTATGGCTACACCTTC
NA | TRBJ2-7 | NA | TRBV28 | CASSPSQGRNEQYF | TGTGCCAGCAGTCCATCACAGGGGAGGAACGAGCAGTACTTC
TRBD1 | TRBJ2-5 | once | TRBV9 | CASARDPRGETQYF | TGTGCCAGCGCTCGGGACCCCAGGGGGGAGACCCAGTACTTC
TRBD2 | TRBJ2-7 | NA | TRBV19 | CASGPWREGVEQYF | TGTGCCAGTGGTCCCTGGCGGGAGGGCGTGGAGCAGTACTTC
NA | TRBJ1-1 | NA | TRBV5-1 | CASSLVSGTEAFF | TGCGCCAGCAGCTTGGTATCAGGCACTGAAGCTTTCTTT
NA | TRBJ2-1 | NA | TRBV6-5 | CASSYDGGGPYNEQFF | TGTGCCAGCAGTTACGATGGGGGCGGACCCTACAATGAGCAGTTCTTC
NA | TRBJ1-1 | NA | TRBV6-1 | CATRAGPSNTEAFF | TGTGCCACCCGGGCGGGCCCCTCTAACACTGAAGCTTTCTTT
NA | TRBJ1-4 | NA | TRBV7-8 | CASSFYGANEKLFF | TGTGCCAGCAGCTTCTACGGGGCTAATGAAAAACTGTTTTTT
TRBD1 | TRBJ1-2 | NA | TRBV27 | CASSQVTGNRGYTF | TGTGCCAGCAGCCAGGTGACAGGGAATCGTGGCTACACCTTC
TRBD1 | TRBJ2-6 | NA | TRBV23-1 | CASSQSLAGGSSGANVLTF | TGCGCCAGCAGTCAATCGCTGGCAGGGGGAAGCTCTGGGGCCAACGTCCTGACTTTC
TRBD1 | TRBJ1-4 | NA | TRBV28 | CASSQGGSVEEKLFF | TGTGCCAGCAGTCAAGGGGGCTCCGTGGAGGAAAAACTGTTTTTT
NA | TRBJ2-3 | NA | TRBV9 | CASSISGVSDTQYF | TGTGCCAGCAGCATTTCGGGGGTGTCAGATACGCAGTATTTT
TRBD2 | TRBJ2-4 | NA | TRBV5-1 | CASSYWTSGRAAAKNIQYF | TGCGCCAGCAGTTATTGGACTAGCGGGAGGGCCGCGGCCAAAAACATTCAGTACTTC
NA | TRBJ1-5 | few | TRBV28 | CASSLEGMNQPQHF | TGTGCCAGCAGTTTAGAAGGGATGAATCAGCCCCAGCATTTT
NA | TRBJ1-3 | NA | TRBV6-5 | CASSMDISGNTIYF | TGTGCCAGCAGTATGGACATCTCTGGAAACACCATATATTTT
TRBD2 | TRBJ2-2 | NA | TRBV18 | CASSPPSGRAAGELFF | TGTGCCAGCTCACCCCCCAGCGGGAGGGCCGCCGGGGAGCTGTTTTTT
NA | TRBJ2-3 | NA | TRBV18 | CASSGRRIDTQYF | TGTGCCAGCTCCGGGCGTAGGATAGATACGCAGTATTTT
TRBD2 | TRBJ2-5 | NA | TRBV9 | CASSTSGRSETQYF | TGTGCCAGCAGCACTAGCGGGAGGTCAGAGACCCAGTACTTC
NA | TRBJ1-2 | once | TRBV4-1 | CASSPASNYGYTF | TGCGCCAGCAGCCCCGCGTCTAACTATGGCTACACCTTC
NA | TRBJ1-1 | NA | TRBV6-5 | CASSYSSRTEAFF | TGTGCCAGCAGTTACTCGAGTCGCACTGAAGCTTTCTTT
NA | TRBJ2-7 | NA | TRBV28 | CASSFGAQLGVSYEQYF | TGTGCCAGCAGTTTTGGGGCACAGTTGGGGGTTTCCTACGAGCAGTACTTC
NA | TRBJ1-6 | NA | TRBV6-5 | CASSIGRYNSPLHF | TGTGCCAGCAGCATAGGACGGTATAATTCACCCCTCCACTTT
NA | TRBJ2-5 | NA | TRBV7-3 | CASSRTRGETQYF | TGTGCCAGCAGCAGGACTCGGGGGGAGACCCAGTACTTC
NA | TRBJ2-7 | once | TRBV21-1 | CASSKATGDLRTSGSYEQYF | TGTGCCAGCAGCAAAGCCACGGGAGACCTAAGGACTAGCGGGAGCTACGAGCAGTACTTC
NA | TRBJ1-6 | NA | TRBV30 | CAWLSGIGSPLHF | TGTGCCTGGTTATCGGGGATAGGTTCACCCCTCCACTTT
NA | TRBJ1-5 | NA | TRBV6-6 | CASSYNLQGGQPQHF | TGTGCCAGCAGTTACAACCTACAGGGAGGTCAGCCCCAGCATTTT
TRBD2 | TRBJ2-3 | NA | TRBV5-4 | CASSLSAGDGTDTQYF | TGTGCCAGCAGCCTATCGGCGGGAGACGGCACAGATACGCAGTATTTT
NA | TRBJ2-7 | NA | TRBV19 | CASSIKFPPYEQYF | TGTGCCAGTAGTATAAAATTCCCCCCCTACGAGCAGTACTTC
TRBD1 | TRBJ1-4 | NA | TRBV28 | CASSLDRVREKLFF | TGTGCCAGCAGTCTCGACAGGGTCCGTGAAAAACTGTTTTTT
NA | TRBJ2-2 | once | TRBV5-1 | CASSLSIGKTGELFF | TGCGCCAGCAGCTTAAGCATCGGGAAAACCGGGGAGCTGTTTTTT
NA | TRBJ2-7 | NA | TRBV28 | CASSTLGGTGQAPYEQYF | TGTGCCAGCAGCACCCTTGGCGGAACGGGCCAGGCTCCCTACGAGCAGTACTTC
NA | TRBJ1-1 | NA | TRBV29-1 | CSVVEGRGTTEAFF | TGCAGCGTTGTAGAAGGCAGGGGAACGACTGAAGCTTTCTTT
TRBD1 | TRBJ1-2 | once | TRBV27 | CASSRRGGIYGYTF | TGTGCCAGCAGTCGCCGAGGGGGCATCTATGGCTACACCTTC
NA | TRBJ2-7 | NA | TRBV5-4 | CASSLLGGTYEQYF | TGTGCCAGCAGCTTGCTGGGCGGAACCTACGAGCAGTACTTC